This T cell receptor (beta chain) was captured in a study of T cell responses to AZD1222 COVID-19 vaccine. Study-wide results and caveats: Repertoires were sampled only after the peak T cell response. Nearly half of unique spike-specific TCRs reportedly avoided B.1.351 and B.1.1.7 mutated regions. White British donors predominated, females outnumbered males, and clonal diversity was possibly underestimated.

Profiling relied on immunoSEQ multiplex PCR, and the TCRdb table lists in-frame clones only, not all of them. The table has tens of thousands of clones, about 91% seen once. With respect to this clone: Its antigen is not known.

The V gene's germline CDR1 is LNHDA and CDR2 SQIVND (reference sequence). Trimming stripped 5 bases from V and 11 bases from J, with 7 bases between. CDR3 size: 10 residues. The clonotype comes from an adult in good health. The chain couples TRBV19 to TRBJ1-5; D might be TRBD1 (5 bases). Specimen: peripheral blood, collected on day 0 of MenACWY control vaccination. Here the CDR3 reads CASSGGSQHF. CDR3 coding DNA: TGTGCCAGTAGTGGGGGATCCCAGCATTTT.